A single sample is the source of the 14 T cell receptor beta chains below, sequenced in a study of OX40 agonist ivuxolimab in advanced cancers. Measured with immunoSEQ multiplex PCR; TCRdb has only the in-frame clones, and not every one. The sample lists roughly 71,000 clones, roughly 88% seen once, with around 1.5% in the top ten. Here the sequenced sample was CD4+ or CD8+ T cells sorted from blood, taken in a trial of the OX40 agonist ivuxolimab. The source of these receptors is an adult with an advanced solid tumor such as melanoma, head and neck, liver or kidney cancer.

This chain connects TRBV18 to TRBJ2-1, with 16 bases identical to TRBD2. This CDR3 comprises 17 residues. Losses at the gene ends were 3 bases for V and 11 bases for J; bases not matched to a gene: 10. Germline CDR1 is KGHSH and CDR2 is LQKENI. CDR3 amino acids: CASSPDMGLAGGPKQFF. Here the CDR3 DNA reads TGTGCCAGCTCACCGGATATGGGACTAGCGGGAGGGCCGAAGCAGTTCTTC.

The chain links TRBV5-4 to TRBJ1-2; the match to TRBD1 covers 12 bases. The CDR3 length is 15 residues. Trimming took 3 bases from V and 9 from J; bases not matched to a gene: 9. The V gene's germline CDR1 is SGHNT and CDR2 YYREEE (reference sequence). This CDR3 reads CASSSSGTGGESYTF. The DNA for the CDR3 is TGTGCCAGCAGCTCTTCTGGGACAGGGGGCGAGAGCTACACCTTC.

The rearrangement uses TRBV2 and TRBJ1-4; the match to TRBD1 covers 9 bases. This CDR3 comprises 15 residues. J was trimmed by 7 bases and V by 5 bases; bases with no gene match: 8. Per germline, CDR1 SNHLY and CDR2 FYNNEI. CDR3 in amino acids: CASSNTGGFVEKLFF. CDR3 DNA sequence: TGTGCCAGCAGTAACACAGGGGGCTTTGTTGAAAAACTGTTTTTT.

The CDR3 sequence: CASSPSAQGLLKETQYF. DNA of the CDR3: TGTGCCAGCTCACCATCCGCGCAGGGACTGCTCAAAGAGACCCAGTACTTC. V and J are TRBV18 and TRBJ2-5, with a tentative D call TRBD2 (6 bases). The CDR3 loop spans 17 amino acids. CDR1 is KGHSH and CDR2 is LQKENI in the germline V gene. Trimming took 2 bases from V and 3 from J, leaving 19 bases between them. The full variable domain, rest sourced from reference TRBV18 and TRBJ2-5, is NAGVMQNPRHLVRRRGQEARLRCSPMKGHSHVYWYRQLPEEGLKFMVYLQKENIIDESGMPKERFSAEFPKEGPSILRIQQVVRGDSAAYFCASSPSAQGLLKETQYFGPGTRLLVL.

The chain recombines TRBV27 with TRBJ2-1, with a possible D match to TRBD2 (6 bases). CDR1 is MNHEY and CDR2 is SMNVEV in the germline V gene (reference sequence). V was clipped by 2 bases and J by 6 bases, with 14 bases between them. This CDR3 comprises 15 residues. In DNA, the CDR3 is TGTGCCAGCAGTTTACTAGCGCGACTACCCAATGAGCAGTTCTTC. This codes for CASSLLARLPNEQFF.

This CDR3 is CAISLTEMNTEAFF. In nucleotides, the CDR3 is TGTGCCATCAGCTTGACGGAAATGAACACTGAAGCTTTCTTT. The V gene is TRBV10-3, the J gene TRBJ1-1, with unresolved D. Between the trimmed V and J ends, which lost 6 bases and 0 bases, there was a span of 11 bases. There are 14 residues in the CDR3. Germline V gene lookup returns CDR1 ENHRY and CDR2 SYGVKD.

This chain links TRBV2 with TRBJ1-1; D possibly corresponds to TRBD1 (5 bases). This CDR3 spans 11 amino acids. V was shortened by 8 bases and J by 11 bases, with 15 bases between the two germline ends. CDR1 SNHLY and CDR2 FYNNEI come from the germline V gene. CDR3 residues: CASHAVGPAFF. In DNA, the CDR3 is TGTGCCAGCCACGCAGTGGGGCCGGCTTTCTTT.

This clone was detected only a few times. The gene calls are TRBV18 and TRBJ1-1; D is unclear. Germline lookup yields CDR1 KGHSH and CDR2 LQKENI. CDR3 length: 14 residues. V lost 2 bases to trimming and J lost 0 bases, with 7 bases between them. The CDR3 sequence is CASSPIDLNTEAFF. The CDR3 nucleotides read TGTGCCAGCTCACCAATCGATTTGAACACTGAAGCTTTCTTT.

V and J are TRBV7-2 and TRBJ2-3; TRBD2 might be the D (5 bases). The CDR3 runs 16 residues. Trimming took 5 bases from V and 3 from J, leaving 18 bases between them. CDR1 and CDR2 (germline): SGHTA, FQGNSA. The CDR3 here is CASSPGGRGTTDTQYF. CDR3 bases: TGTGCCAGCAGCCCGGGTGGTCGGGGTACGACAGATACGCAGTATTTT.

This clone turned up a few times. The rearrangement links TRBV15 to TRBJ2-5; D tentatively reads TRBD1 or TRBD2 (5 bases each). This CDR3 has 14 amino acids. Germline lookup yields CDR1 LNHNV and CDR2 YYDKDF (reference sequence). V lost 2 bases to trimming and J lost 0 bases, with 7 bases between them. For the CDR3, the DNA is TGTGCCACCAGCAGAAGGGACGACCAAGAGACCCAGTACTTC. It specifies CATSRRDDQETQYF.

V is TRBV19 and J is TRBJ2-2, with TRBD2 matching over 8 bases. With V trimmed by 6 bases and J by 3 bases, 3 bases remained unmatched. This CDR3 region has 14 residues. In germline, CDR1 is LNHDA, CDR2 SQIVND (reference sequence). Here the CDR3 reads CASRAGVDTGELFF. The CDR3 region has the DNA TGTGCCAGTAGAGCGGGAGTCGACACCGGGGAGCTGTTTTTT.

The chain carries TRBV9 and TRBJ1-2, with D unresolved. CDR1 SGDLS and CDR2 YYNGEE come from the germline V gene. CDR3 size: 13 residues. V dropped 4 bases and J dropped 3 bases, with 10 bases sitting between them. The CDR3 DNA reads TGTGCCAGCAGCATAAGGACGGACTATGGCTACACCTTC. Protein sequence: CASSIRTDYGYTF.

The chain has TRBV9 and TRBJ1-2; maybe TRBD1 (5 bases). The CDR3 length is 16 residues. Germline V gene sequence: CDR1 SGDLS, CDR2 YYNGEE. Trimming took 0 bases from V and 2 from J, leaving 14 bases between them. The CDR3: CASSVVAGPDNYGYTF. The CDR3, as DNA: TGTGCCAGCAGCGTAGTGGCAGGGCCTGACAACTATGGCTACACCTTC.

The table lists this clone with a few counts. The rearrangement joins TRBV7-2 to TRBJ1-2; 7 bases map to TRBD1. The CDR3 consists of 14 residues. Germline CDR1 and CDR2: SGHTA and FQGNSA. V dropped 6 bases and J dropped 3; count of bases not matched to a gene: 7. The CDR3 is CASSPDQGDYGYTF. DNA for the CDR3: TGTGCCAGCAGTCCGGACCAGGGGGACTATGGCTACACCTTC.